The rows below give T cell receptor beta chains drawn from one sample of a study of blood T cell repertoires in COVID-19. Generated by immunoSEQ multiplex PCR, the TCRdb table keeps only in-frame clones and is missing some. Found here are just over 250,000 clones, about 87% of them singletons; the top ten hold under 2.5%. The sample consisted of peripheral blood. These receptors were taken from a woman in her forties or fifties with acute or convalescent COVID-19. The CDR3 runs from the conserved cysteine through the conserved F or W. The D gene is left open where the match is weak. Size values are once, few and many counts, or a class for expanded clones, and some rows have none.

j_gene: TRBJ2-3; d_gene: TRBD2; abundance: NA; v_gene: TRBV6-5; CDR3nt: TGTGCCAGCGGCTTACTAGCGGGAGTATCAGATACGCAGTATTTT; CDR3aa: CASGLLAGVSDTQYF
j_gene: TRBJ2-5; d_gene: NA; abundance: NA; v_gene: TRBV5-6; CDR3nt: TGTGCCAGCTACCAGGCCACAGGGTCCATTAAATTCCAAGAGACCCAGTACTTC; CDR3aa: CASYQATGSIKFQETQYF
j_gene: TRBJ1-2; d_gene: NA; abundance: NA; v_gene: TRBV19; CDR3nt: TGTGCCAGTAGTATAGGGCAGGGTGAATATGGCTACACCTTC; CDR3aa: CASSIGQGEYGYTF
j_gene: TRBJ1-2; d_gene: NA; abundance: once; v_gene: TRBV28; CDR3nt: TGTGCCAGCAGTTCCACGCGGAGGTATGGCTACACCTTC; CDR3aa: CASSSTRRYGYTF
j_gene: TRBJ2-1; d_gene: TRBD1; abundance: once; v_gene: TRBV9; CDR3nt: TGTGCCAGCAGCGCTCGACAGGGAGTGGCTTACAATGAGCAGTTCTTC; CDR3aa: CASSARQGVAYNEQFF
j_gene: TRBJ2-1; d_gene: TRBD2; abundance: NA; v_gene: TRBV6-6; CDR3nt: TGTGCCAGCAGCTCCCCTAGCGGGAGGGAGTACAATGAGCAGTTCTTC; CDR3aa: CASSSPSGREYNEQFF
j_gene: TRBJ2-1; d_gene: NA; abundance: NA; v_gene: TRBV18; CDR3nt: TGTGCCAGCTCACTACAAAACAATGAGCAGTTCTTC; CDR3aa: CASSLQNNEQFF
j_gene: TRBJ2-5; d_gene: NA; abundance: NA; v_gene: TRBV4-1; CDR3nt: TGCGCCAGCAGTCGAAGGGGAGGTCAAGAGACCCAGTACTTC; CDR3aa: CASSRRGGQETQYF
j_gene: TRBJ1-2; d_gene: NA; abundance: NA; v_gene: TRBV2; CDR3nt: TGTGCCAGCAGTGATGCAGGGGCTGGTGGCTACACCTTC; CDR3aa: CASSDAGAGGYTF
j_gene: TRBJ2-6; d_gene: NA; abundance: once; v_gene: TRBV19; CDR3nt: TGTGCCAGTAGCCCTCACCCTCAGGGCTCTGGGGCCAACGTCCTGACTTTC; CDR3aa: CASSPHPQGSGANVLTF
j_gene: TRBJ1-4; d_gene: NA; abundance: NA; v_gene: TRBV5-1; CDR3nt: TGCGCCAGCAGCTTGAGCGGGCGGGCTGCAACTAATGAAAAACTGTTTTTT; CDR3aa: CASSLSGRAATNEKLFF
j_gene: TRBJ1-5; d_gene: NA; abundance: NA; v_gene: TRBV28; CDR3nt: TGTGCCAGAGACACCAATCAGCCCCAGCATTTT; CDR3aa: CARDTNQPQHF
j_gene: TRBJ1-6; d_gene: NA; abundance: NA; v_gene: TRBV14; CDR3nt: TGTGCCAGCAGTCTAGCCGCGAATTCACCCCTCCACTTT; CDR3aa: CASSLAANSPLHF
j_gene: TRBJ2-7; d_gene: TRBD2; abundance: NA; v_gene: TRBV14; CDR3nt: TGTGCCAGCAGCAAGGGACTAGCGGGTGCCTACGAGCAGTACTTC; CDR3aa: CASSKGLAGAYEQYF
j_gene: TRBJ2-5; d_gene: TRBD2; abundance: NA; v_gene: TRBV15; CDR3nt: TGTGCCACCAGCAGATTCCGACTAGCGGGAGTTCTGAGCGGCCAAGAGACCCAGTACTTC; CDR3aa: CATSRFRLAGVLSGQETQYF
j_gene: TRBJ1-1; d_gene: TRBD1; abundance: NA; v_gene: TRBV5-4; CDR3nt: TGTGCCAGCAGCGACAGGGGGGCTTTGAAGACTGAAGCTTTCTTT; CDR3aa: CASSDRGALKTEAFF
j_gene: TRBJ2-3; d_gene: NA; abundance: NA; v_gene: TRBV5-6; CDR3nt: TGTGCCAGCAGCTTGGCCCCACGGAGGGGCGCAGATACGCAGTATTTT; CDR3aa: CASSLAPRRGADTQYF
j_gene: TRBJ1-6; d_gene: TRBD1; abundance: NA; v_gene: TRBV18; CDR3nt: TGTGCCAGCTCACTCGGGACAGGGGCGACTTCACCCCTCCACTTT; CDR3aa: CASSLGTGATSPLHF
j_gene: TRBJ2-7; d_gene: TRBD2; abundance: NA; v_gene: TRBV27; CDR3nt: TGTGCTAGCGGGAGCCACTACGAGCAGTACTTC; CDR3aa: CASGSHYEQYF
j_gene: TRBJ1-6; d_gene: NA; abundance: NA; v_gene: TRBV6-5; CDR3nt: TGTGCCAGCAGGCCCCCTCGGGGGGATAATTCACCCCTCCACTTT; CDR3aa: CASRPPRGDNSPLHF
j_gene: TRBJ1-5; d_gene: TRBD1; abundance: NA; v_gene: TRBV30; CDR3nt: TGTGCCTGGAGTGTACGACAGGGATATCAGCCCCAGCATTTT; CDR3aa: CAWSVRQGYQPQHF
j_gene: TRBJ2-1; d_gene: NA; abundance: NA; v_gene: TRBV5-4; CDR3nt: TGTGCCAGCAGCCCAGGACTCGACAATGAGCAGTTCTTC; CDR3aa: CASSPGLDNEQFF
j_gene: TRBJ1-1; d_gene: NA; abundance: NA; v_gene: TRBV27; CDR3nt: TGTGCCAGCAGTACCTTAGCCTTGAACACTGAAGCTTTCTTT; CDR3aa: CASSTLALNTEAFF
j_gene: TRBJ2-7; d_gene: NA; abundance: NA; v_gene: TRBV5-1; CDR3nt: TGCGCCAGCAGCGTGGACACCAGCTCCTACGAGCAGTACTTC; CDR3aa: CASSVDTSSYEQYF
j_gene: TRBJ1-5; d_gene: NA; abundance: NA; v_gene: TRBV19; CDR3nt: TGTGCCAGTACCTCCAGCCCAGGGAGCAATCAGCCCCAGCATTTT; CDR3aa: CASTSSPGSNQPQHF
j_gene: TRBJ2-7; d_gene: TRBD2; abundance: NA; v_gene: TRBV6-5; CDR3nt: TGTGCCAGCAGTCTAGCGGGAGCGTACGAGCAGTACTTC; CDR3aa: CASSLAGAYEQYF
j_gene: TRBJ2-7; d_gene: TRBD2; abundance: NA; v_gene: TRBV19; CDR3nt: TGTGCCAGTAGTATGCTAGCGGGAGCCCCTCCCTACGAGCAGTACTTC; CDR3aa: CASSMLAGAPPYEQYF
j_gene: TRBJ2-7; d_gene: NA; abundance: few; v_gene: TRBV29-1; CDR3nt: TGCAGCGTTGGCCCCCGTCCGGGGAGCTCCTACGAGCAGTACTTC; CDR3aa: CSVGPRPGSSYEQYF
j_gene: TRBJ1-1; d_gene: TRBD1; abundance: NA; v_gene: TRBV2; CDR3nt: TGTGCCAGCAGGAGGGACAGGGACACTGAAGCTTTCTTT; CDR3aa: CASRRDRDTEAFF
j_gene: TRBJ2-5; d_gene: NA; abundance: NA; v_gene: TRBV6-2/TRBV6-3; CDR3nt: TGTGCCAGCAGTTACCATGGGATAGGGACGGAGGGGACCCAGTACTTC; CDR3aa: CASSYHGIGTEGTQYF
j_gene: TRBJ1-2; d_gene: TRBD1; abundance: NA; v_gene: TRBV7-9; CDR3nt: TGTGCCAGCAGCCCTACAGGGGTAGGCGGCTACACCTTC; CDR3aa: CASSPTGVGGYTF
j_gene: TRBJ2-1; d_gene: TRBD2; abundance: NA; v_gene: TRBV27; CDR3nt: TGTGCCAGCAGCCGGACTAGCGGCCTCTACAATGAGCAGTTCTTC; CDR3aa: CASSRTSGLYNEQFF
j_gene: TRBJ2-3; d_gene: TRBD2; abundance: NA; v_gene: TRBV7-8; CDR3nt: TGTGCCAGCAGCTTCCCCCTACGGTTAGCGGGAGCTGAGACAGATACGCAGTATTTT; CDR3aa: CASSFPLRLAGAETDTQYF
j_gene: TRBJ2-7; d_gene: TRBD2; abundance: NA; v_gene: TRBV6-1; CDR3nt: TGTGCCAGCAGTGAAGCCACGGGACTAGTCTACGAGCAGTACTTC; CDR3aa: CASSEATGLVYEQYF
j_gene: TRBJ1-2; d_gene: TRBD1; abundance: once; v_gene: TRBV28; CDR3nt: TGTGCCAGCAGCCATCTTGAGGGACAGGTCCTCTACACCTTC; CDR3aa: CASSHLEGQVLYTF